The 25 T cell receptor beta chains below were found in one sample sequenced in a study of T cells in localized non-small cell lung cancer. The assay was immunoSEQ multiplex PCR, and TCRdb's table has in-frame clones only and misses some. The sample yields over 30,000 clones, roughly 90% seen once. This sample comprised peripheral blood, obtained before any cancer treatment. All receptors come from a man between 40 and 75 years old with stage I lung adenocarcinoma.

The genes are TRBV6-5 and TRBJ2-3; D is ambiguous. This CDR3 is 14 amino acids long. V was shortened by 8 bases and J by 2 bases, with 14 bases between the two germline ends. Looked up from germline, CDR1 is MNHEY and CDR2 is SVGAGI. CDR3 loop: CASGFGRNTDTQYF. Written as DNA, the CDR3 is TGTGCCAGCGGATTTGGCAGGAACACAGATACGCAGTATTTT.

The chain links TRBV11-2 to TRBJ1-4; possibly TRBD1 for D (5 bases). The CDR3 is 14 amino acids. With 6 bases removed from V and 0 bases from J, the gap between germline ends came to 8 bases. From germline, CDR1 is SGHAT and CDR2 FQNNGV. The CDR3 loop is CASRPTATNEKLFF. Written as DNA, the CDR3 is TGTGCCAGCAGGCCGACAGCAACTAATGAAAAACTGTTTTTT.

This clone was seen a single time. The V call is TRBV7-6, the J call TRBJ1-6; 7 positions match TRBD1. Germline V gives CDR1 SGHVS, CDR2 FNYEAQ. V shed 5 bases, J shed 10 bases, and the junction held 8 bases outside the gene matches. The length of the CDR3 is 14 residues. The CDR3 DNA reads as TGTGCCAGCAGCCCCACAGGAGGGGGCTCACCCCTCCACTTT. This gives the protein CASSPTGGGSPLHF.

The chain carries TRBV6-6 and TRBJ2-7; 7 bases match TRBD2. The CDR3 is made up of 13 amino acids. The germline V gene has CDR1 MNHNY and CDR2 SVGAGI (reference sequence). The J segment lost 0 bases and the V segment lost 6 bases, leaving 2 bases of the junction unmatched. The chain's CDR3 is CASRPSGSYEQYF. DNA of the CDR3: TGTGCCAGCAGGCCTAGCGGCTCCTACGAGCAGTACTTC.

This chain connects TRBV13 to TRBJ2-5; the D gene could be TRBD1 or TRBD2 (6 bases each). Trimming pared 0 bases from V and 1 base from J, leaving 18 bases between. Germline loops: CDR1 PRHDT, CDR2 FYEKMQ (reference sequence). The CDR3 runs 18 residues. CDR3 DNA: TGTGCCAGCAGCTTAGGTGGGGGGCCCCCCGGGGCCCAAGAGACCCAGTACTTC. It encodes CASSLGGGPPGAQETQYF. Supplemented by reference TRBV13 and TRBJ2-5, the full variable domain reads AAGVIQSPRHLIKEKRETATLKCYPIPRHDTVYWYQQGPGQDPQFLISFYEKMQSDKGSIPDRFSAQQFSDYHSELNMSSLELGDSALYFCASSLGGGPPGAQETQYFGPGTRLLVL.

The chain employs TRBV6-5 and TRBJ1-2, with no clear D. V shed 5 bases and J shed 0 bases, with 13 bases lying between them. CDR1 is MNHEY, CDR2 SVGAGI, per germline. This CDR3 is 15 amino acids long. CDR3 bases: TGTGCCAGCAGTCGAGATATGACCGCTAACTATGGCTACACCTTC. This gives the protein CASSRDMTANYGYTF.

The V and J genes are TRBV27 and TRBJ2-7; D possibly corresponds to TRBD1 (5 bases). Germline V gene lookup returns CDR1 MNHEY and CDR2 SMNVEV (reference sequence). The CDR3 loop spans 18 amino acids. The V and J ends lost 0 bases and 3 bases respectively, with 21 bases between them. For the CDR3, the DNA is TGTGCCAGCAGTTTATCCCTGGCCGGCCCAGGGATAAACTACGAGCAGTACTTC. Translation gives CASSLSLAGPGINYEQYF.

This clone was picked up a small number of times. The rearrangement joins TRBV19 to TRBJ2-3; TRBD2 matches 7 bases. Germline loops: CDR1 LNHDA, CDR2 SQIVND (reference sequence). V lost 10 bases, J lost 1 base, and 8 bases stayed unmatched. This CDR3 has 14 amino acids. The CDR3 protein is CATLGTSGTDTQYF. The CDR3 DNA reads as TGTGCCACCCTAGGCACTAGCGGCACAGATACGCAGTATTTT.

The rearrangement joins TRBV4-1 to TRBJ2-1, with TRBD1 matching 7 bases. This CDR3 comprises 17 residues. J lost 4 bases, V lost 0 bases, and 9 bases had no gene match. The germline V gene has CDR1 MGHRA and CDR2 YSYEKL. CDR3 nucleotide sequence: TGCGCCAGCAGCCAAGATCTAACAGGGACAGTATACAATGAGCAGTTCTTC. Protein sequence: CASSQDLTGTVYNEQFF.

This sequence joins TRBV4-1 and TRBJ2-2; D may be TRBD2 (5 bases). The V gene lost 7 bases and the J gene lost 4 bases, with 25 bases spanning the gap. The CDR3 runs to 18 residues. Germline CDR1 is MGHRA and CDR2 is YSYEKL. CDR3 DNA sequence: TGCGCCAGCATGCCAGATCGACCCGGGGTAGGGTTCACCGGGGAGCTGTTTTTT. It codes for CASMPDRPGVGFTGELFF.

The chain carries TRBV4-2 and TRBJ1-2; D gene ambiguous. The CDR3 extends over 14 amino acids. Germline V gives CDR1 LGHNA, CDR2 YNFKEQ. V shed 5 bases and J shed 7 bases, with 17 bases lying between them. The CDR3 reads CASSKEGASVGYTF. CDR3 sequence (DNA): TGTGCCAGCAGCAAGGAGGGCGCTTCGGTTGGCTACACCTTC.

The rearrangement links TRBV19 to TRBJ2-7, with 7 nucleotides matching TRBD1. V lost 5 bases and J lost 3; bases outside the gene matches: 10. This CDR3 is built from 15 residues. Germline CDR1 and CDR2: LNHDA and SQIVND (reference sequence). CDR3 sequence reads: CASSVTGAPVYEQYF. The CDR3 region has the DNA TGTGCCAGTAGTGTCACAGGGGCCCCGGTCTACGAGCAGTACTTC.

The chain links TRBV2 to TRBJ2-5; D ambiguous. CDR3 size: 11 residues. Trimming cost V 11 bases and J 3 bases, with 10 bases left between them. The germline V gene has CDR1 SNHLY and CDR2 FYNNEI. CDR3 in amino acids: CAGGWEETQYF. Written as DNA, the CDR3 is TGTGCCGGTGGTTGGGAAGAGACCCAGTACTTC.

V usage is TRBV5-5 and J usage is TRBJ2-2, with D hard to call. The CDR3 consists of 14 residues. Deletions cut 0 bases from V and 0 bases from J, with 3 bases between. Germline CDR1 is SGHKS and CDR2 is YYEKEE (reference sequence). This chain's CDR3 is CASSLEPNTGELFF. CDR3 in DNA: TGTGCCAGCAGCTTGGAACCGAACACCGGGGAGCTGTTTTTT. Using reference TRBV5-5 and TRBJ2-2 for the parts outside the CDR3, the full variable domain is DAGVTQSPTHLIKTRGQQVTLRCSPISGHKSVSWYQQVLGQGPQFIFQYYEKEERGRGNFPDRFSARQFPNYSSELNVNALLLGDSALYLCASSLEPNTGELFFGEGSRLTVL.

The V gene is TRBV6-5, the J gene TRBJ2-6; D might be TRBD2 (5 bases). V was cut by 6 bases and J by 4 bases, with 13 bases left in between. The CDR3 totals 15 residues. Per germline, CDR1 MNHEY and CDR2 SVGAGI. CDR3 coding DNA: TGTGCCAGCAGAACTAGGCTCTCCGGGGCCAACGTCCTGACTTTC. This sequence encodes CASRTRLSGANVLTF.

This clone appeared once. The chain combines TRBV25-1 with TRBJ1-5, with a weak D call TRBD1 (5 bases). This CDR3 is built from 14 residues. Germline V gives CDR1 MGHDK, CDR2 SYGVNS. V was shortened by 1 base and J by 4 bases, with 8 bases between the two germline ends. The CDR3: CASSEFGGNQPQHF. For the CDR3, the DNA is TGTGCCAGCAGTGAATTTGGGGGAAATCAGCCCCAGCATTTT.

As concerns this clone: A read error may produce the germline difference seen at one junction end. V and J are TRBV30 and TRBJ1-1, with D perhaps matching TRBD1 (5 bases). The germline CDR1 and CDR2 sequences are GTSNPN and SVGIG (reference sequence). The CDR3 totals 10 residues. The CDR3 protein is CGAENTEAFF. CDR3 nucleotides: TGCGGGGCGGAGAACACTGAAGCTTTCTTT.

CDR3 bases: TGTGCCAGCAGCTCCGGGACCCCGGCGCTCGAGCAGTTCTTC. Amino acid sequence: CASSSGTPALEQFF. The chain joins TRBV5-5 to TRBJ2-1; D may be TRBD1 or TRBD2 (5 bases each). Per germline, CDR1 SGHKS and CDR2 YYEKEE (reference sequence). The V gene lost 3 bases and the J gene lost 10 bases, with 17 bases spanning the gap. This CDR3 is built from 14 residues.

The rearrangement links TRBV30 to TRBJ1-6, with a tentative D call TRBD1 (5 bases). The germline CDR1 and CDR2 sequences are GTSNPN and SVGIG (reference sequence). V was pared by 3 bases and J by 1 base, with 7 bases between. The CDR3 is made up of 14 amino acids. The CDR3 is CAWSRDSYNSPLHF. The CDR3 DNA follows: TGTGCCTGGAGCAGGGATTCCTATAATTCACCCCTCCACTTT.

CDR3 loop: CASSDRQGAVGNTIYF. CDR3 DNA sequence: TGTGCCAGCAGCGACAGACAGGGGGCTGTTGGAAACACCATATATTTT. The rearrangement uses TRBV7-9 and TRBJ1-3; TRBD1 matches 10 bases. The V gene end was trimmed by 5 bases and the J gene end by 3 bases; junction bases not matched to a gene: 7. The CDR3 has 16 amino acids. CDR1 is SEHNR, CDR2 FQNEAQ, per germline (reference sequence).

The chain recombines TRBV9 with TRBJ2-7; D may be TRBD1 (6 bases). Trimming took off 3 bases at V and 3 bases at J, with 13 bases between the two ends. The CDR3 has 14 residues. Germline V gives CDR1 SGDLS, CDR2 YYNGEE. CDR3 loop: CASSGDKGVYEQYF. The CDR3 DNA is TGTGCCAGCAGCGGGGACAAGGGGGTCTACGAGCAGTACTTC.

V is TRBV11-2 and J is TRBJ1-2; TRBD1 matches at 8 bases. CDR3 size: 16 residues. J was trimmed by 0 bases and V by 5 bases; bases with no gene match: 8. Germline CDR1 and CDR2: SGHAT and FQNNGV. DNA for the CDR3: TGTGCCAGCAGCCATCCAGGGACAGGTTCTAACTATGGCTACACCTTC. Its translation is CASSHPGTGSNYGYTF.

The chain uses TRBV5-1 and TRBJ1-2; 9 bases line up with TRBD1. The CDR3 extends over 14 amino acids. Trimming took 4 bases from V and 1 from J; bases not matched to a gene: 2. Germline lookup yields CDR1 SGHRS and CDR2 YFSETQ. DNA for the CDR3: TGCGCCAGCAGCCTGGACAGGGGTAACTATGGCTACACCTTC. It specifies CASSLDRGNYGYTF. The variable domain in full, with the rest retrieved from reference TRBV5-1 and TRBJ1-2, is KAGVTQTPRYLIKTRGQQVTLSCSPISGHRSVSWYQQTPGQGLQFLFEYFSETQRNKGNFPGRFSGRQFSNSRSEMNVSTLELGDSALYLCASSLDRGNYGYTFGSGTRLTVV.

The chain links TRBV11-3 to TRBJ2-5, with TRBD2 matching over 9 bases. V shed 5 bases and J 2 bases; nucleotides not matched to a gene: 3. The CDR3 covers 14 residues. The germline V gene has CDR1 SGHNT and CDR2 YENEEA. The CDR3 sequence: CASSPSGGQETQYF. CDR3 DNA sequence: TGTGCCAGCAGCCCCAGCGGGGGGCAAGAGACCCAGTACTTC.

J is TRBJ2-4 and V is TRBV30, with D perhaps being TRBD1 or TRBD2 (5 bases each). The CDR3 spans 14 residues. The V end lost 3 bases, the J end lost 1 base, and 10 bases lay between the germline ends. Per germline, CDR1 GTSNPN and CDR2 SVGIG (reference sequence). The chain's CDR3 is CAWSEGMAKNIQYF. The DNA for the CDR3 is TGTGCCTGGAGCGAGGGGATGGCCAAAAACATTCAGTACTTC.